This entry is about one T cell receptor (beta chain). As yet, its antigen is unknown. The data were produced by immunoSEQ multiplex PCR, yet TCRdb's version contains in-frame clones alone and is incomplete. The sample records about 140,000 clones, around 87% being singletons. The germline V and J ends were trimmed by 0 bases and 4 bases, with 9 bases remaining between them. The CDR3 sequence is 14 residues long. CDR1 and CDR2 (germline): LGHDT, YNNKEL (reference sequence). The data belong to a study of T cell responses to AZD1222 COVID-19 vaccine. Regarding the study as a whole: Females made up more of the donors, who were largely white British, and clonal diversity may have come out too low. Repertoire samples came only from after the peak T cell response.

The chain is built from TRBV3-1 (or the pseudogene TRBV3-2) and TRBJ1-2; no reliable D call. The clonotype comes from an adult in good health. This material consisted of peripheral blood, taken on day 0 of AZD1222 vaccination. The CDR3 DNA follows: TGTGCCAGCAGCCAAGAGGTGACGGCCTATGGCTACACCTTC. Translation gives CASSQEVTAYGYTF.